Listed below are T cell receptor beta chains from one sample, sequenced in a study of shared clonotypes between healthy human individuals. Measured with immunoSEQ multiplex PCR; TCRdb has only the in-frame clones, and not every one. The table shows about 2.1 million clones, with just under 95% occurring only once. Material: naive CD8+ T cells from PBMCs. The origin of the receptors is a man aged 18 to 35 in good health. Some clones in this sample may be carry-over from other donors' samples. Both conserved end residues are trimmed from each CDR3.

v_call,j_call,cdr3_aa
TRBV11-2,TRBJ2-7,ASSLASGHNLEQY
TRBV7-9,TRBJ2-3,ASSSPFDKGSTDTQY
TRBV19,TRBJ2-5,ASSVTAGGPETQY
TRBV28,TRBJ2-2,ASSLMGINTGELF
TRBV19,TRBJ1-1,ASSRGQGLTEAF
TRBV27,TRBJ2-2,ASSLRINTGELF
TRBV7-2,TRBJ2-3,ASSLDLGDTQY
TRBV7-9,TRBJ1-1,ASSSTRGRGRSTEAF
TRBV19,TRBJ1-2,ASSIGQPLYGYT
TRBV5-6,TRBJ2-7,ASSLAVGPEGEQY
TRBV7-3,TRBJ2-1,ASSVRLAPLGDEQF
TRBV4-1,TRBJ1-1,ASSQAAFGDTEAF
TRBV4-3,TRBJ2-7,ASSRFEQGDNEQY
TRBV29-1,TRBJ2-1,SGEGRSYNEQF
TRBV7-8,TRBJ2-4,ASSSTLAKNIQY
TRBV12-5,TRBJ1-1,ASGYGSYTEAF
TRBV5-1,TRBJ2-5,ASSFFPGLAGGKEEETQY
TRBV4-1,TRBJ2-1,ASSPRAGGGLVAQF
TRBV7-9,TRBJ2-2,ASSLSAGPVGELF
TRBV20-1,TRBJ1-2,SANQLGGYT
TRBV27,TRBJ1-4,ASSPHRETNEKLF
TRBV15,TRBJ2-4,ATSRGQGIAKNIQY
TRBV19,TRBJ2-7,ASSASEVSSYEQY
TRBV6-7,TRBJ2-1,ASHCFHDSYNEQF
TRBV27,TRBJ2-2,ASSLSVGMAGGPWSTGELF
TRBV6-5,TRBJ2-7,ASSYSAAGEGYEQY
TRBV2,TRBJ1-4,ASSEETGYEKLF
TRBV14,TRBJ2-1,ASSQDWMGPYNEQF
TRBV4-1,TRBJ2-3,ASSQPGRGTDTQY
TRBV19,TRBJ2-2,ASSGTSGSTGELF
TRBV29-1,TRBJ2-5,SVIRETQY
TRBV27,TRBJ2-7,ASSLSVGGGFSEQY
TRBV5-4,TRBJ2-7,ASSLVVGQGHEQY
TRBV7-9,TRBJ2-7,ASSSPKAGKNEQY
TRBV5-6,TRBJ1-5,ASSLGDWPQH
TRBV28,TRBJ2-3,ASSLSANTDTQY
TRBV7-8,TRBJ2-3,ASSGLSGRLADTQY
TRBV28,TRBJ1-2,ASTLSRGGAYYGYT
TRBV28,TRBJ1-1,ASDPYTGAEAF
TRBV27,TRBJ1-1,ASSLVGERTEAF
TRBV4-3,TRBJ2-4,ASSQGIGLAKNIQY
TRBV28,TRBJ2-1,ASSLNEQF
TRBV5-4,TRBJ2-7,ASSGSWGNSYEQY
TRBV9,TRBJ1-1,ASSVVARLNTEAF
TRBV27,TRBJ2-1,ASSLSGASEQF
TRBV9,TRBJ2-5,ASSAREDLAETQY